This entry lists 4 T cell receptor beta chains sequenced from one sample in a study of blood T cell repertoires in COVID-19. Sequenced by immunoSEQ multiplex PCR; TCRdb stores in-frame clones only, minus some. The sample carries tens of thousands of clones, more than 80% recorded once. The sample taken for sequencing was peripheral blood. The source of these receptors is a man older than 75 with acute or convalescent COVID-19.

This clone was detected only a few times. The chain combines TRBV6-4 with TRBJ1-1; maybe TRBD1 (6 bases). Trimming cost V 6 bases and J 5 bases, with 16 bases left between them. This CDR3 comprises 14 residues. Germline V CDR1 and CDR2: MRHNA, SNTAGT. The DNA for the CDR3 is TGTGCCAGCAGAGGGGACACCTTGGGGACTGAAGCTTTCTTT. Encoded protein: CASRGDTLGTEAFF.

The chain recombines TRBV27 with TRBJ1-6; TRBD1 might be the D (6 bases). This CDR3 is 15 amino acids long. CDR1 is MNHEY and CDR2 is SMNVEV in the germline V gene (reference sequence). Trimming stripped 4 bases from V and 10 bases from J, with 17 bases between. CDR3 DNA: TGTGCCAGCAGTTCGGGGACATTTGCTCACTCACCCCTCCACTTT. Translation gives CASSSGTFAHSPLHF.

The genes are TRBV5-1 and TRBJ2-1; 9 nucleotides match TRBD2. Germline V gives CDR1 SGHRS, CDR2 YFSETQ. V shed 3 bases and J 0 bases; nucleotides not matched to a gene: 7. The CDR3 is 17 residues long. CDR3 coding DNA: TGCGCCAGCAGCTCCTTCGGCGGGGGGGCCTCCTACAATGAGCAGTTCTTC. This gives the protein CASSSFGGGASYNEQFF.

CDR3 bases: TGTGCCGGCCGGAGGGTCTACGAGCAGTACTTC. The encoded protein is CAGRRVYEQYF. This chain joins TRBV30 and TRBJ2-7; D may be TRBD2 (6 bases). The germline CDR1 and CDR2 sequences are GTSNPN and SVGIG (reference sequence). The CDR3 runs 11 residues. The ends were cut back, 8 bases at V and 3 bases at J, with 11 bases in the middle. The entire variable domain, with the rest obtained from reference TRBV30 and TRBJ2-7, is as follows: SQTIHQWPATLVQPVGSPLSLECTVEGTSNPNLYWYRQAAGRGLQLLFYSVGIGQISSEVPQNLSASRPQDRQFILSSKKLLLSDSGFYLCAGRRVYEQYFGPGTRLTVT.